In this sample, the clone carrying this T cell receptor beta chain turned up many times. What it binds is unknown. This entry is derived from a study of T cells after yellow fever vaccination. Across the whole study: Researchers used SMART-Seq v4 Ultra Low Input to prepare fractions that had low cell numbers.

General study results and limits: Most primary-vaccination clones reappeared after the booster (about 96% CD4, approximately 88% CD8). The bulk population could contribute abundant contaminating clonotypes to FACS-sorted repertoires.

They built TCR cDNA with 5'RACE template switching, a step that put in a universal primer site and UMIs. One entry per CDR3 protein, called by TCRdb with MiXCR from the 5' RACE reads. This sample has about 250,000 distinct CDR3 sequences, with about 3.7% found just once. Per the germline V gene, CDR1 is SNHLY and CDR2 is FYNNEI. V shed 5 bases and J shed 7 bases, with 15 bases lying between them. This CDR3 comprises 14 residues. The receptor's source is a young man who received the YFV17D yellow fever vaccine. The rearrangement uses TRBV2 and TRBJ1-5; D is perhaps TRBD1 (5 bases). The material sequenced was PBMCs, taken 15 days after the yellow fever booster vaccination. Here the CDR3 DNA reads TGTGCCAGCAGTTTTCAGGGATCAATACAGCCCCAGCATTTT. This translates into CASSFQGSIQPQHF.